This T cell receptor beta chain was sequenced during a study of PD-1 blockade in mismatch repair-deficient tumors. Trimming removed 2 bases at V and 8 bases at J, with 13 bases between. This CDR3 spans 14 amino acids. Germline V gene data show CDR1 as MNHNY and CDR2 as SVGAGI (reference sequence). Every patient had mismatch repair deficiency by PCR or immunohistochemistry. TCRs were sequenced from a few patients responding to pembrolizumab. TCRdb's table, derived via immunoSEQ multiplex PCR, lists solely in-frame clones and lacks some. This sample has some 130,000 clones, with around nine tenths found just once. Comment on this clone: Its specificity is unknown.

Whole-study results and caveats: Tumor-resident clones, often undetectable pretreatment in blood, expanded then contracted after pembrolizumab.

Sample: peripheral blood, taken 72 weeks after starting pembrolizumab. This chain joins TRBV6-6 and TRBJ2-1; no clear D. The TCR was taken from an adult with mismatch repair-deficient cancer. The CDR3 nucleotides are TGTGCCAGCAGTTACGCCCCCCAAACGGATGAGCAGTTCTTC. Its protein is CASSYAPQTDEQFF.